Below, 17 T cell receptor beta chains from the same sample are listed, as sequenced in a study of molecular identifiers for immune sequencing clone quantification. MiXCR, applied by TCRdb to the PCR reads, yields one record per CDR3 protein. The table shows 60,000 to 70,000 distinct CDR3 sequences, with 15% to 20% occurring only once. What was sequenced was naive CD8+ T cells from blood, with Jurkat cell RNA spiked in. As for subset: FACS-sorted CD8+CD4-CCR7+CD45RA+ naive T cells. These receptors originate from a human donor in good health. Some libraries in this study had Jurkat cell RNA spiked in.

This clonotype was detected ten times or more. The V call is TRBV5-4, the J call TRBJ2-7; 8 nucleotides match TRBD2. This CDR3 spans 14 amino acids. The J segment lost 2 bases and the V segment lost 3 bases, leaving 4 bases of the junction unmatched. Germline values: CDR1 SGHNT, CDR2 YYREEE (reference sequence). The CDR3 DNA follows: TGTGCCAGCAGCTCGAGCGGGAGTACCTACGAGCAGTACTTC. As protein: CASSSSGSTYEQYF.

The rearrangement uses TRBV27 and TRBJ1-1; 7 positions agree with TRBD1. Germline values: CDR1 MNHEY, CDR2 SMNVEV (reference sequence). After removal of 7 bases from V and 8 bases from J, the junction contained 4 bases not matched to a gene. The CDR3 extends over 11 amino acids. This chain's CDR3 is CASTWGQEAFF. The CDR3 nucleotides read TGTGCCAGCACCTGGGGACAGGAAGCTTTCTTT.

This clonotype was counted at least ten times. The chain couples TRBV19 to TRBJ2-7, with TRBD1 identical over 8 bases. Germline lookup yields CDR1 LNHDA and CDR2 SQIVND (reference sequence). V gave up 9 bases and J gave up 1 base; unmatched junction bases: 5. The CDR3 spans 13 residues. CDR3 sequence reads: CASATGGSYEQYF. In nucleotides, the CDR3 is TGTGCCAGCGCCACAGGGGGATCCTACGAGCAGTACTTC.

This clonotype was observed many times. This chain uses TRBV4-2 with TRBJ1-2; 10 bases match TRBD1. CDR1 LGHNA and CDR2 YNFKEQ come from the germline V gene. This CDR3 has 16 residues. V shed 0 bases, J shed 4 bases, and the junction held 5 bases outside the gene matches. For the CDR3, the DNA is TGTGCCAGCAGCCAAGAGGCGACAGGGGGCGTCTATGGCTACACCTTC. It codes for CASSQEATGGVYGYTF.

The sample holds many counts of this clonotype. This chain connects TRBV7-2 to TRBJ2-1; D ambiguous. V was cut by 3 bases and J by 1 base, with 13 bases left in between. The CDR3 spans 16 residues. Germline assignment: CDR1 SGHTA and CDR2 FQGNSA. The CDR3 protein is CASSLVGLGSYNEQFF. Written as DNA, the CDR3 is TGTGCCAGCAGCTTGGTGGGCTTGGGGTCCTACAATGAGCAGTTCTTC.

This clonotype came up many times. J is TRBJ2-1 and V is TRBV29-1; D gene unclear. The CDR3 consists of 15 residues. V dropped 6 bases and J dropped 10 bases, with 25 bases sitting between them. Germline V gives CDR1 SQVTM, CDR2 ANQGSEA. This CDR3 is CSVRPLAYLAEEQFF. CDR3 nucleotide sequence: TGCAGCGTCCGACCGCTCGCCTACCTTGCTGAAGAGCAGTTCTTC.

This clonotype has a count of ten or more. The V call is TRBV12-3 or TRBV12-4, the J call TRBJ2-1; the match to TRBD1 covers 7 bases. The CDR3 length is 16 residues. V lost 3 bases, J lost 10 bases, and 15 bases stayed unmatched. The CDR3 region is CASSFEGAISRWEQFF. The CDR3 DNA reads TGTGCCAGCAGTTTCGAGGGGGCGATTTCACGATGGGAGCAGTTCTTC.

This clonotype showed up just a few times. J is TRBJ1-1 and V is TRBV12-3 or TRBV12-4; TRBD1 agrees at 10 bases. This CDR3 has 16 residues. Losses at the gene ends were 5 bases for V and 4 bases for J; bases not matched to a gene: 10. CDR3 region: CASSLPGTGDVTEAFF. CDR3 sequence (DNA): TGTGCCAGCAGTCTTCCCGGGACAGGGGACGTCACTGAAGCTTTCTTT.

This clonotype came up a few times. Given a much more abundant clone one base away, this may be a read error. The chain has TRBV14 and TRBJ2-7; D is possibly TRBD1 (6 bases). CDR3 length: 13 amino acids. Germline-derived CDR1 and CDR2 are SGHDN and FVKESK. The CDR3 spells CASATGSSCEQYF. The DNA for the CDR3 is TGTGCCAGTGCGACAGGAAGCTCCTGCGAGCAGTACTTC.

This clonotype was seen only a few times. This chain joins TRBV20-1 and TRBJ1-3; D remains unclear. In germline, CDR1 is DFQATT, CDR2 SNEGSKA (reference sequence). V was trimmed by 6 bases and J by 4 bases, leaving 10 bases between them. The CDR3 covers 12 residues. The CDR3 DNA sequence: TGCAGTGCCGAGGGATTGGGAAACACCATATATTTT. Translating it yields CSAEGLGNTIYF.

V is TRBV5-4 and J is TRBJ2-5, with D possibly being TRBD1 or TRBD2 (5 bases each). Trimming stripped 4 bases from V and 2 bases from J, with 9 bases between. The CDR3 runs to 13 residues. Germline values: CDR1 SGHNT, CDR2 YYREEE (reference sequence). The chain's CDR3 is CASSRGEQETQYF. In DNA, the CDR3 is TGTGCCAGCAGCCGAGGGGAACAAGAGACCCAGTACTTC.

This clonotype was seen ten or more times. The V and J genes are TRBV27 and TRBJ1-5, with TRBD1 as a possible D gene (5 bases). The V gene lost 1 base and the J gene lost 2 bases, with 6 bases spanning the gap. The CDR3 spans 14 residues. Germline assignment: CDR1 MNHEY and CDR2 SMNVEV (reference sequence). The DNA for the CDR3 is TGTGCCAGCAGTTTATTAGGGGGCAATCAGCCCCAGCATTTT. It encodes CASSLLGGNQPQHF.

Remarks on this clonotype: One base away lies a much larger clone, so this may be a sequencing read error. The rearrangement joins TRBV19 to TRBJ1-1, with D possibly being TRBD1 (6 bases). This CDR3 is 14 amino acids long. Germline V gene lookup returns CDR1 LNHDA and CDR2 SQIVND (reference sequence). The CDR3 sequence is CASSTKFTGTGAFF. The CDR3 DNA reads TGTGCCAGTAGTACTAAATTTACAGGGACTGGAGCTTTCTTT. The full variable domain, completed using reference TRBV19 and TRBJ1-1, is DGGITQSPKYLFRKEGQNVTLSCEQNLNHDAMYWYRQDPGQGLRLIYYSQIVNDFQKGDIAEGYSVSREKKESFPLTVTSAQKNPTAFYLCASSTKFTGTGAFFGQGTRLTVV.

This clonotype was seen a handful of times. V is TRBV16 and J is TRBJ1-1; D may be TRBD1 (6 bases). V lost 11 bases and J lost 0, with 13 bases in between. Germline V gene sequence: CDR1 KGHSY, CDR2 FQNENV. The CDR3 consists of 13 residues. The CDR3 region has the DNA TGTGCCTCCCGGGGGGACATGAACACTGAAGCTTTCTTT. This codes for CASRGDMNTEAFF.

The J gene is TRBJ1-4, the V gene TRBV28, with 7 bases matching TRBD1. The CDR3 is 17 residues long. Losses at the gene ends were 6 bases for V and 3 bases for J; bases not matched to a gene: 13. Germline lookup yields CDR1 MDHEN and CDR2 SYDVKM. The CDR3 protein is CASSYGFRGTANEKLFF. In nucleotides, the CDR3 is TGTGCCAGCAGCTATGGGTTCAGGGGGACGGCTAATGAAAAACTGTTTTTT.

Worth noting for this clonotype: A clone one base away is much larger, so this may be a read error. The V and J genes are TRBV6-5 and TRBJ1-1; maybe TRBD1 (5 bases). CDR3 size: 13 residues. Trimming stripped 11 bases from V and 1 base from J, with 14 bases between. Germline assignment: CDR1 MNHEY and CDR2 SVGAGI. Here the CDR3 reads CACTLGQNTEAFF. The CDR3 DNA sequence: TGTGCCTGCACCCTAGGACAGAACACTGAAGCTTTCTTT.

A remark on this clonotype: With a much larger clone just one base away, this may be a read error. CDR3 coding DNA: TGTGCCAGCAGTTTAGCCCTAGACGTAGGCGGGAGGAACACCGGGGAGCTGTTTTTT. It translates to CASSLALDVGGRNTGELFF. This chain links TRBV12-3 or TRBV12-4 with TRBJ2-2; 7 bases fit TRBD2. This CDR3 contains 19 residues. V trimming: 0 bases; J trimming: 1 base; junction bases outside the gene matches: 11.